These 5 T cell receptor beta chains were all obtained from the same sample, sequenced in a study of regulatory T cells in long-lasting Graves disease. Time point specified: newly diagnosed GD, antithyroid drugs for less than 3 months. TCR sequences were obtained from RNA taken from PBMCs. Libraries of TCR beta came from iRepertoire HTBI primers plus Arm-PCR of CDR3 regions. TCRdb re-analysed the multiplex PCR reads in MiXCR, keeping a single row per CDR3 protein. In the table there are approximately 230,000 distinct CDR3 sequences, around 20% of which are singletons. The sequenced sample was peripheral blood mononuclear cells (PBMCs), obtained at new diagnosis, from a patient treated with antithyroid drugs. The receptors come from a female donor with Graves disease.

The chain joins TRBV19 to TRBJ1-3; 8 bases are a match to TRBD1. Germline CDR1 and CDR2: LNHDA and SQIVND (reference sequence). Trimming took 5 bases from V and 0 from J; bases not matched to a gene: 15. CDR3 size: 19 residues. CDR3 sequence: CASSADRGALMISGNTIYF. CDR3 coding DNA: TGTGCCAGTAGTGCCGACAGGGGCGCTCTGATGATCTCTGGAAACACCATATATTTT.

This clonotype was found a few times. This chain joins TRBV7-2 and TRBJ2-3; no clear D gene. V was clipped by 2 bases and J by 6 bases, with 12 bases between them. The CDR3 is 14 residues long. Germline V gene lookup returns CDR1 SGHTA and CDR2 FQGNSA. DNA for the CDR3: TGTGCCAGCAGCTTATCACCGGGCTCCGATACGCAGTATTTT. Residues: CASSLSPGSDTQYF.

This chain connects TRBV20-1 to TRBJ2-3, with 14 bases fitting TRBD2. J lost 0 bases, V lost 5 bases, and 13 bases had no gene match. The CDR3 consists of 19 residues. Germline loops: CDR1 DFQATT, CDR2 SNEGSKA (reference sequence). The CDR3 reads CSASPGLAGEGISTDTQYF. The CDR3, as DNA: TGCAGTGCTTCACCGGGACTAGCGGGAGAGGGGATTAGCACAGATACGCAGTATTTT.

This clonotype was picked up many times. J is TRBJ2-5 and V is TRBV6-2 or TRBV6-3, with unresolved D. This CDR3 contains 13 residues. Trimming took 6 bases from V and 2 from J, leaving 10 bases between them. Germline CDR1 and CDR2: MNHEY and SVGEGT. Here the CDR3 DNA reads TGTGCCAGCAGCCAAGACTGGCAAGAGACCCAGTACTTC. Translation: CASSQDWQETQYF.

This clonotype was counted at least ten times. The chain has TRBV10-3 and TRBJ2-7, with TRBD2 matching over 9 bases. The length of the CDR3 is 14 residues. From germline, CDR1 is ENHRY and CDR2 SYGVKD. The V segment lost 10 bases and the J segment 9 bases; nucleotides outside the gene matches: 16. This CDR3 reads CATWVSGSSLGQYF. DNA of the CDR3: TGTGCCACGTGGGTTAGCGGGAGCTCCCTGGGGCAGTACTTC.